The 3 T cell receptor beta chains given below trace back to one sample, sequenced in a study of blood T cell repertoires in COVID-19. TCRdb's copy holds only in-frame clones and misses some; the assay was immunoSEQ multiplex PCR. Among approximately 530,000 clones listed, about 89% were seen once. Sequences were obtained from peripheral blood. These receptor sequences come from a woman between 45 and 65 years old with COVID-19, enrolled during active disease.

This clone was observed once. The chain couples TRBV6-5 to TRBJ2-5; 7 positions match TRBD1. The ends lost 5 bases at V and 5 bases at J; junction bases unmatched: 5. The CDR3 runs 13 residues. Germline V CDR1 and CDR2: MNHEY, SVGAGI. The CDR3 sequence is CASSRTGEETQYF. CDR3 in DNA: TGTGCCAGCAGTCGGACAGGCGAGGAGACCCAGTACTTC.

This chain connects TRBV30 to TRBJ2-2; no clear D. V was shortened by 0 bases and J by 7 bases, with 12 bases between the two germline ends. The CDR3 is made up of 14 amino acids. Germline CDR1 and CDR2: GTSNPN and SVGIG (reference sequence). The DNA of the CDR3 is TGTGCCTGGAGTGTAGAAGCTTTAAGCGGGGAGCTGTTTTTT. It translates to CAWSVEALSGELFF.

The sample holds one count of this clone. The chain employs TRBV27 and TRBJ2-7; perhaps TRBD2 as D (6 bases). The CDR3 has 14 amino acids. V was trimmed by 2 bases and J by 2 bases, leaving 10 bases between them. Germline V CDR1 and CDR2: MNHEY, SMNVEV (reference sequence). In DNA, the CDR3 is TGTGCCAGCAGTTTAGCCCCGGGGGCCTACGAGCAGTACTTC. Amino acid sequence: CASSLAPGAYEQYF.